This TCR beta chain is from a study of T cell responses to AZD1222 COVID-19 vaccine. Whole-study results and caveats: Repertoires were sampled only after the peak T cell response. White British donors predominated, females outnumbered males, and clonal diversity was possibly underestimated.

The CDR3 covers 15 residues. In germline, CDR1 is MNHEY, CDR2 SVGAGI. The J segment lost 2 bases and the V segment lost 7 bases, leaving 8 bases of the junction unmatched. Produced via immunoSEQ multiplex PCR; TCRdb's table is partial and in-frame only. The data contain over 100,000 clones, roughly 88% of them singletons. In regard to this clone: Its matching antigen is unknown.

The sample here was peripheral blood, taken 28 days after the second AZD1222 dose. The sequence was collected from an adult who received the AZD1222 COVID-19 vaccine. V is TRBV6-5 and J is TRBJ1-5; 7 positions agree with TRBD1. Written as DNA, the CDR3 is TGTGCCAGCACCGACAGGGTATTTGGCAATCAGCCCCAGCATTTT. This codes for CASTDRVFGNQPQHF.